The 12 T cell receptor beta chains in this list originate from one sample, sequenced in a study of immune reconstitution after stem cell transplant in scleroderma. TCRdb analysed the RT-PCR reads with MiXCR anew, one entry per CDR3 protein. The sample shows about 1,900 distinct CDR3 sequences, about 3.3% of them seen only once. Sample acquisition took place before or after autologous hematopoietic stem cell transplantation (not recorded which). All receptors come from a male donor with systemic sclerosis.

This clonotype came up once. A clone one base away is much larger, so this may be a read error. V is TRBV14 and J is TRBJ2-4; TRBD1 might be the D (8 bases). Germline values: CDR1 SGHDN, CDR2 FVKESK. CDR3 length: 16 amino acids. CDR3 bases: TGTGCCAACAGCCGGGGATCGACAGGGGAGGGGAACATTCAGTACTTC. It codes for CANSRGSTGEGNIQYF.

In this sample, this clonotype is medium-sized. The V gene is TRBV6-1, the J gene TRBJ1-6; D possibly corresponds to TRBD1 (5 bases). Trimming cost V 3 bases and J 7 bases, with 13 bases left between them. This CDR3 has 15 residues. Germline CDR1 is MNHNS and CDR2 is SASEGT. The CDR3 DNA follows: TGTGCCAGCAGTGAGAGTGACAGCTTCAATTCACCCCTCCACTTT. Translating it yields CASSESDSFNSPLHF.

Relative to its sample, this clonotype is medium-sized. The V gene is TRBV18, the J gene TRBJ1-5; weak D call: TRBD1 (6 bases). The V gene's germline CDR1 is KGHSH and CDR2 LQKENI. Trimming stripped 1 base from V and 7 bases from J, with 20 bases between. The CDR3 spans 17 residues. CDR3 sequence: CASSPQGGGGTRQPQHF. CDR3 DNA: TGTGCCAGCTCACCACAGGGTGGAGGGGGGACTCGGCAGCCCCAGCATTTT.

This clonotype is termed medium-sized (0.01 to 0.1%). This chain links TRBV30 with TRBJ2-3; the D is unclear. The germline V gene encodes CDR1 GTSNPN and CDR2 SVGIG (reference sequence). V was cut by 1 base and J by 5 bases, with 4 bases left in between. This CDR3 has 11 amino acids. The CDR3: CAWSGEDTQYF. CDR3 bases: TGTGCCTGGAGTGGCGAAGATACGCAGTATTTT. Based on the CDR3 plus reference TRBV30 and TRBJ2-3, the full variable domain is SQTIHQWPATLVQPVGSPLSLECTVEGTSNPNLYWYRQAAGRGLQLLFYSVGIGQISSEVPQNLSASRPQDRQFILSSKKLLLSDSGFYLCAWSGEDTQYFGPGTRLTVL.

This clonotype is medium-sized in the sample. The chain couples TRBV5-1 to TRBJ2-7; D tentatively fits TRBD1 or TRBD2 (5 bases each). The CDR3 spans 18 residues. Trimming took off 4 bases at V and 6 bases at J, with 29 bases between the two ends. CDR1 and CDR2 (germline): SGHRS, YFSETQ. The CDR3 DNA reads as TGCGCCAGCAGCCGAGCCCCACCGGGGACGAGTTCTTTGGGCGAGCAGTACTTC. This codes for CASSRAPPGTSSLGEQYF.

By share, this clonotype counts as medium-sized (0.01 to 0.1%). V is TRBV7-9 and J is TRBJ2-7, with 11 positions matching TRBD1. V gave up 4 bases and J gave up 5 bases; unmatched junction bases: 10. The germline gives CDR1 SEHNR, CDR2 FQNEAQ (reference sequence). The CDR3 spans 16 residues. The CDR3 loop is CASSSPWTGGLDEQYF. Written as DNA, the CDR3 is TGTGCCAGCAGCTCCCCGTGGACAGGGGGCCTTGACGAGCAGTACTTC.

This clonotype is judged medium-sized. V usage is TRBV20-1 and J usage is TRBJ1-6, with D possibly being TRBD1 (5 bases). Germline CDR1 reads DFQATT; CDR2 reads SNEGSKA (reference sequence). The V gene lost 4 bases and the J gene lost 5 bases, with 9 bases spanning the gap. CDR3 length: 13 amino acids. The CDR3 coding sequence is TGCAGTGCTAAGGACACTAATAATTCACCCCTCCACTTT. It codes for CSAKDTNNSPLHF.

By share, this clonotype counts as medium-sized. The chain couples TRBV20-1 to TRBJ2-7; D tentatively fits TRBD1 or TRBD2 (6 bases each). CDR1 DFQATT and CDR2 SNEGSKA come from the germline V gene (reference sequence). Deletions cut 3 bases from V and 2 bases from J, with 14 bases between. The length of the CDR3 is 14 residues. CDR3: CSASGGGYPYEQYF. The CDR3 coding sequence is TGCAGTGCTAGCGGGGGCGGTTATCCCTACGAGCAGTACTTC.

This clonotype is medium-sized. V gene TRBV30 combines with J gene TRBJ2-3; D is possibly TRBD2 (6 bases). CDR3 size: 13 residues. Germline CDR1 reads GTSNPN; CDR2 reads SVGIG (reference sequence). The CDR3 loop is CAGSPSVVDTQYF. In DNA, the CDR3 is TGTGCTGGATCTCCTAGCGTCGTGGATACGCAGTATTTT. The full variable domain, its missing parts supplied by reference TRBV30 and TRBJ2-3, is SQTIHQWPATLVQPVGSPLSLECTVEGTSNPNLYWYRQAAGRGLQLLFYSVGIGQISSEVPQNLSASRPQDRQFILSSKKLLLSDSGFYLCAGSPSVVDTQYFGPGTRLTVL.

In its sample, this clonotype is medium-sized. The genes are TRBV20-1 and TRBJ2-7; D might be TRBD1 (6 bases). The germline V and J ends were trimmed by 4 bases and 0 bases, with 13 bases remaining between them. The germline V gene has CDR1 DFQATT and CDR2 SNEGSKA (reference sequence). The CDR3 consists of 14 residues. CDR3 region: CSAKDRPSSYEQYF. The CDR3 nucleotides are TGCAGTGCTAAAGACAGGCCCTCCTCCTACGAGCAGTACTTC.

This clonotype counts as medium-sized. V and J are TRBV27 and TRBJ1-5; no definite D call. CDR1 is MNHEY, CDR2 SMNVEV, per germline (reference sequence). The CDR3 sequence is 14 residues long. V was clipped by 4 bases and J by 4 bases, with 11 bases between them. CDR3 nucleotide sequence: TGTGCCAGCAGTTCTCCCGGTCGAAATCAGCCCCAGCATTTT. Translating it yields CASSSPGRNQPQHF.

This clonotype is medium-sized by share. The rearrangement uses TRBV7-6 and TRBJ1-1, with D unclear. V gave up 5 bases and J gave up 7 bases, with 11 bases separating them. Germline V lookup: CDR1 SGHVS, CDR2 FNYEAQ. The CDR3 consists of 12 residues. CDR3 amino acids: CASSLVAGEAFF. DNA for the CDR3: TGTGCCAGCAGCCTCGTGGCGGGTGAAGCTTTCTTT.